The rows below give T cell receptor beta chains drawn from one sample of a study of OX40 agonist ivuxolimab in advanced cancers. Some clones are missing from TCRdb's copy, which holds only in-frame ones; the method was immunoSEQ multiplex PCR. The sample lists roughly 86,000 clones, about 86% occurring once. This specimen consisted of CD4+ or CD8+ T cells sorted from blood, obtained in a trial of the OX40 agonist ivuxolimab. All receptors come from an adult with an advanced solid tumor such as melanoma, head and neck, liver or kidney cancer. Both conserved end residues are part of each CDR3.

v_call	j_call	cdr3_aa
TRBV9	TRBJ1-6	CASSAGQGAILSGSPLHF
TRBV11-2	TRBJ2-4	CASSGRGIGNIQYF
TRBV9	TRBJ2-7	CASSLGQGIYEQYF
TRBV11-3	TRBJ2-1	CASSPTGSSYNEQFF
TRBV29-1	TRBJ2-2	CSGRQGNTGELFF
TRBV12-5	TRBJ2-1	CASGLEPGQEQFF
TRBV15	TRBJ1-5	CATSRAGGNQPQHF
TRBV30	TRBJ1-3	CAWSGPGGNTIYF
TRBV4-2	TRBJ2-6	CASSLKPGTAFSGANVLTF
TRBV5-1	TRBJ2-3	CASMDGFDTDTQYF
TRBV7-9	TRBJ2-5	CAGNPPSETQYF
TRBV5-1	TRBJ2-5	CASSLVSSGGKETQYF
TRBV4-1	TRBJ1-3	CASSQGQDLRGNTIYF
TRBV5-6	TRBJ1-1	CASSLGGQGMNTEAFF
TRBV2	TRBJ2-2	CASSEILGRTGELFF
TRBV2	TRBJ2-2	CASCRANTGELFF
TRBV29-1	TRBJ2-1	CSVERGYNEQFF
TRBV19	TRBJ1-6	CASRVQGGNYNSPLHF
TRBV10-2	TRBJ2-7	CASSSLWQYYEQYF
TRBV7-9	TRBJ1-4	CASSLDLRNEKLFF
TRBV5-4	TRBJ2-5	CASSLGGYQETQYF
TRBV5-1	TRBJ1-2	CASRTAPNYGYTF
TRBV6-6	TRBJ2-1	CASSYGQGPEQFF
TRBV6-6	TRBJ1-1	CASSLGFEAFF